Here is one TCR beta chain with its context. The record originates from a study of blood T cells in healthy people across ages. Then a second PCR, running roughly 7 to 11 cycles, was carried out with a sample-barcoded 5' primer and a J-beta primer mix. One entry per CDR3 protein, called by TCRdb with MiXCR from the 5' RACE reads. The sample records more than 1,400,000 distinct CDR3 sequences, 42% being singletons. Source material: blood. This clonotype originated in a woman aged 18-30 years in good health.

The CDR3 region has the DNA TGTGCCAGCACCCCTCACCAGGGGACTAATGAAAAACTGTTTTTT. It yields the protein CASTPHQGTNEKLFF. The rearrangement links TRBV12-3 or TRBV12-4 to TRBJ1-4, with D maybe TRBD1 (6 bases). This CDR3 is 15 amino acids long. Trimming shortened V by 7 bases and J by 2 bases, and 14 bases separated the two germline ends.